This T cell receptor beta chain is drawn from a study of blood T cell repertoires in COVID-19. On the study more broadly: Collection of acute and convalescent COVID-19 samples took place in the United States, Italy and Spain. PBMCs, B-cell-depleted T cells, or T cells provided the cDNA or gDNA that made up the material.

Germline values: CDR1 MDHEN, CDR2 SYDVKM. This CDR3 spans 14 amino acids. V lost 3 bases to trimming and J lost 7 bases; unmatched junction nucleotides: 1. Sequencing used immunoSEQ multiplex PCR; TCRdb keeps in-frame clones, though not all of them. The sample has about 73,000 clones, about 88% seen once. This sequence joins TRBV28 and TRBJ1-6; TRBD1 aligns across 9 bases. Sequencing input: peripheral blood. The TCR originated in an older man with acute or convalescent COVID-19. Written as DNA, the CDR3 is TGTGCCAGCAGTTTCGGACAGGGGAATTCACCCCTCCACTTT. Its protein is CASSFGQGNSPLHF.